The TCR beta chain under discussion was sequenced for a study of blood T cell repertoires in COVID-19. TCRdb's table, derived via immunoSEQ multiplex PCR, lists solely in-frame clones and lacks some. The table lists some 140,000 clones, approximately 80% of them singletons. Germline CDR1 is MNHNS and CDR2 is SASEGT. This CDR3 has 17 residues. J was trimmed by 2 bases and V by 3 bases; bases with no gene match: 4. The chain employs TRBV6-1 and TRBJ2-6; 10 bases fit TRBD1. Sequencing was done on a sample of peripheral blood. The receptor comes from a man at least 80 years old with acute or convalescent COVID-19. CDR3 sequence reads: CASSDGQGDTGANVLTF. The CDR3 bases are TGTGCCAGCAGTGATGGACAGGGGGACACTGGGGCCAACGTCCTGACTTTC.